This record covers a single T cell receptor beta chain. Its specificity is unknown. The data were obtained in a study of identical twins. Study-level results: Insertions ran lower in abundant cord blood beta clonotypes, though not in memory repertoires.

No donor was unhealthy or non-Caucasian. The CDR3 is made up of 13 amino acids. Germline lookup yields CDR1 ENHRY and CDR2 SYGVKD. With 6 bases clipped from V and 1 base from J, the junction kept 1 base outside the gene matches. Using its own MiXCR run on the 5' RACE reads, TCRdb lists one record per CDR3 protein. The table includes 400,000 to 500,000 distinct CDR3 sequences, around 20% detected once. The receptor's source is a man between 50 and 59 years old in good health. The sample was naive T cells sorted from blood. The rearrangement joins TRBV10-3 to TRBJ1-1; 8 nucleotides align to TRBD1. The CDR3 region is CAIRGTGNTEAFF. CDR3 in DNA: TGTGCCATCAGGGGGACAGGGAACACTGAAGCTTTCTTT.